The rows below give T cell receptor beta chains drawn from one sample of a study of blood T cell repertoires in COVID-19. The assay was immunoSEQ multiplex PCR, and TCRdb's table has in-frame clones only and misses some. The table lists about 370,000 clones, 85% to 90% of them singletons. The sequenced material came from PBMCs or T cells enriched from blood (not recorded which). All receptors derive from a man between 18 and 35 years old who had recovered from COVID-19. Both conserved end residues are trimmed from each CDR3. The order of the fields is D gene, V gene, CDR3 protein. The D gene is left open where the match is weak.

>-|TRBV12-3/TRBV12-4
ASNRLYTEAF
>TRBD1|TRBV18
ASSPSTGDGYT
>-|TRBV6-5
ASSYSQGYSPLH
>TRBD1|TRBV5-1
ASSYDGTENYGYT
>-|TRBV5-4
ASSLDGTPSETQY
>-|TRBV9
ASSVTSTSNTGELF
>-|TRBV7-8
ASSFRGQSTGELF
>TRBD2|TRBV2
ASSVVLGTSGGYNEQF
>-|TRBV5-4
ASSPGHRFYGYT
>-|TRBV4-1
ASSQDSTGKRYEQY
>-|TRBV5-1
ASSAAGLYYNEQF
>-|TRBV6-6
ASRSGENTGELF
>-|TRBV7-8
ASSLAGGRTSQPQH
>-|TRBV15
ATSRTSYSGETQY
>TRBD1|TRBV12-5
ASGLTLTGGLITGELF
>-|TRBV9
ASSLRGNTGELF